This T cell receptor beta chain was recovered during a study of spatial heterogeneity in lung cancer. At the level of the study: Consistently, beta-chain sequences turned up in larger numbers than alpha-chain sequences did. Averaged across combinations, each unique TCR and UMI pairing appeared more than ten times in raw reads, which were uncorrected. Matched bulk RNA-seq provided a T cell module score, and TCR transcript counts in tumor regions correlated strongly with it.

After removal of 5 bases from V and 3 bases from J, the junction contained 8 bases not matched to a gene. CDR3 size: 14 residues. The germline gives CDR1 DFQATT, CDR2 SNEGSKA (reference sequence). This clonotype was counted many times. What it binds is unknown. TCRdb re-called the 5' RACE reads with MiXCR, one entry per CDR3 protein. The sample lists fewer than 10,000 distinct CDR3 sequences; 4.5% to 5% were seen once. Findings and caveats of the study: Counts of expanded alpha and beta TCRs within tumors tracked the tumor nonsynonymous mutation count. Approximate estimated coverage of tumor T cells amounted to around 6.9% for alpha and approximately 13% for beta chains.

Time point noted: sample taken at primary tumor resection. This sample comprised lung tumor tissue, obtained at surgery. V gene TRBV20-1 combines with J gene TRBJ2-3, with TRBD1 identical over 7 bases. The sequence was obtained from a female donor with early-stage non-small cell lung cancer. The CDR3 DNA sequence: TGCAGTGCTCCCGCGACAGGGTCAACAGATACGCAGTATTTT. The encoded protein is CSAPATGSTDTQYF.